Given below is one T cell receptor (beta chain) in context. What it binds is not known. This CDR3 is built from 13 residues. Germline V gene data show CDR1 as SGHVS and CDR2 as FNYEAQ. The V and J ends lost 0 bases and 3 bases respectively, with 6 bases between them. The repertoire was sequenced with immunoSEQ multiplex PCR; TCRdb's copy has only in-frame clones and lacks some. Here the sample spans approximately 17,000 clones, 75% to 95% being singletons. This entry is derived from a study of PD-1 blockade in classical Hodgkin lymphoma. The time point here: newly diagnosed, previously untreated cHL patient sample. As a comparison, the study used PBMCs from newly diagnosed, untreated classical Hodgkin lymphoma. Study-level points and caveats: The origin of the repertoire differences remains undefined, with disease activity or prior therapy as possible causes. Healthy donors were reported to have higher baseline TCR diversity than newly diagnosed patients.

The receptor was isolated from a human donor with classical Hodgkin lymphoma. Source material: peripheral blood mononuclear cells (PBMCs). The chain links TRBV7-6 to TRBJ2-7; D uncertain. The CDR3 protein is CASSLAQSYEQYF. The CDR3 DNA follows: TGTGCCAGCAGCTTAGCGCAGAGCTACGAGCAGTACTTC.